These 25 T cell receptor beta chains were all obtained from the same sample, sequenced in a study of cytomegalovirus exposure and HLA in healthy donors. This PCR relied on a set of 60 Vbeta primers and 13 Jbeta primers. Repertoires were generated with immunoSEQ multiplex PCR, while TCRdb's copy carries only in-frame clones and drops some. This repertoire shows 100,000 to 150,000 clones, about three quarters found once; its top ten account for approximately 0.97%. Sequencing was performed on PBMCs. These receptors all stem from a human donor in good health.

This clone has a handful of counts. V and J are TRBV19 and TRBJ1-4, with D hard to call. Trimming shortened V by 3 bases and J by 4 bases, and 9 bases separated the two germline ends. The CDR3 has 14 residues. Looked up from germline, CDR1 is LNHDA and CDR2 is SQIVND (reference sequence). The CDR3 DNA follows: TGTGCCAGTAGTATGGGCCGCTATAATGAAAAACTGTTTTTT. It specifies CASSMGRYNEKLFF.

The rearrangement links TRBV13 to TRBJ2-7; TRBD1 matches at 7 bases. The junction had 10 bases not matched to a gene; V was cut back by 4 bases and J by 4 bases. CDR1 is PRHDT and CDR2 is FYEKMQ in the germline V gene (reference sequence). The CDR3 sequence is 15 residues long. Written as DNA, the CDR3 is TGTGCCAGCAGCTCCTACGACAGGGTTTCGTACGAGCAGTACTTC. Protein product: CASSSYDRVSYEQYF.

The table lists this clone with a count of one. The genes are TRBV11-3 and TRBJ2-5; 10 bases match TRBD2. The germline CDR1 and CDR2 sequences are SGHNT and YENEEA. The CDR3 sequence is 15 residues long. V lost 3 bases and J lost 4; bases outside the gene matches: 5. The CDR3 coding sequence is TGTGCCAGCAGCTTTGGACTAGCGGAGAGAGAGACCCAGTACTTC. Protein: CASSFGLAERETQYF.

V gene TRBV29-1 combines with J gene TRBJ1-1; 7 bases align to TRBD1. Trimming cost V 3 bases and J 11 bases; bases outside gene matches: 9. Germline CDR1 SQVTM, CDR2 ANQGSEA. The CDR3 has 12 residues. In nucleotides, the CDR3 is TGCAGCGTTGATATGTGGGACAGCGGGGCTTTCTTT. Amino acids: CSVDMWDSGAFF. Variable domain in full (rest from reference TRBV29-1 and TRBJ1-1): SAVISQKPSRDICQRGTSLTIQCQVDSQVTMMFWYRQQPGQSLTLIATANQGSEATYESGFVIDKFPISRPNLTFSTLTVSNMSPEDSSIYLCSVDMWDSGAFFGQGTRLTVV.

The CDR3 sequence: CASSSPARQQPQHF. The CDR3 nucleotides read TGTGCCAGCAGTAGCCCCGCCAGACAGCAGCCCCAGCATTTT. This chain uses TRBV6-6 with TRBJ1-5, with a possible D match to TRBD1 (5 bases). The CDR3 consists of 14 residues. V dropped 5 bases and J dropped 7 bases, with 15 bases sitting between them. The germline V gene has CDR1 MNHNY and CDR2 SVGAGI (reference sequence).

V and J are TRBV9 and TRBJ2-3, with TRBD2 matching over 8 bases. The CDR3 length is 16 residues. Germline CDR1 is SGDLS and CDR2 is YYNGEE. Unmatched junction bases numbered 7, after V lost 2 bases and J lost 2 bases. The CDR3 DNA is TGTGCCAGCAGCGTGCTCGGGGGGGCTCCCACAGATACGCAGTATTTT. Translated: CASSVLGGAPTDTQYF.

This clone was counted a few times. The rearrangement links TRBV6-1 to TRBJ1-4; a possible D gene is TRBD1 (5 bases). CDR1 MNHNS and CDR2 SASEGT come from the germline V gene. The length of the CDR3 is 14 residues. V was clipped by 8 bases and J by 8 bases, with 18 bases between them. The CDR3: CASGLRGDGEKLFF. CDR3 DNA: TGTGCCAGCGGACTCCGGGGGGACGGGGAAAAACTGTTTTTT.

The chain recombines TRBV14 with TRBJ2-7; maybe TRBD2 (5 bases). Germline lookup yields CDR1 SGHDN and CDR2 FVKESK. This CDR3 is built from 14 residues. Trimming stripped 1 base from V and 5 bases from J, with 12 bases between. CDR3 residues: CASSQGPGMHEQYF. CDR3 bases: TGTGCCAGCAGCCAAGGCCCCGGGATGCACGAGCAGTACTTC.

This clone has just a few counts. V and J are TRBV6-1 and TRBJ2-7; TRBD2 might be the D (6 bases). CDR1 is MNHNS, CDR2 SASEGT, per germline. The germline V and J ends were trimmed by 2 bases and 4 bases, with 9 bases remaining between them. CDR3 length equals 13 residues. The DNA of the CDR3 is TGTGCCAGCAGTGAAAAGGGAGGTTACGAGCAGTACTTC. Translated: CASSEKGGYEQYF.

The chain recombines TRBV2 with TRBJ2-1, with D possibly being TRBD1 (8 bases). This CDR3 spans 19 amino acids. The V and J ends lost 7 bases and 4 bases respectively, with 29 bases between them. The germline V gene has CDR1 SNHLY and CDR2 FYNNEI. The CDR3: CASIRQGSGWRGPYNEQFF. The CDR3 DNA sequence: TGTGCCAGCATCCGACAGGGGAGCGGATGGCGGGGGCCATACAATGAGCAGTTCTTC.

The chain has TRBV11-2 and TRBJ2-5, with D possibly matching TRBD2 (6 bases). The V end was cut by 4 bases, the J end by 3 bases, with 15 bases between. There are 15 residues in the CDR3. The germline gives CDR1 SGHAT, CDR2 FQNNGV. CDR3 loop: CASSSGNAGKETQYF. The CDR3 DNA is TGTGCCAGCAGCTCGGGTAACGCGGGGAAAGAGACCCAGTACTTC. The full variable domain, in which reference TRBV11-2 and TRBJ2-5 provide the parts outside the CDR3, is EAGVAQSPRYKIIEKRQSVAFWCNPISGHATLYWYQQILGQGPKLLIQFQNNGVVDDSQLPKDRFSAERLKGVDSTLKIQPAKLEDSAVYLCASSSGNAGKETQYFGPGTRLLVL.

On this clone: One end of the junction varies from germline; a read error may be responsible. This chain links TRBV2 with TRBJ2-5, with TRBD2 identical over 8 bases. The V gene's germline CDR1 is SNHLY and CDR2 FYNNEI. This CDR3 is built from 16 residues. The CDR3 DNA follows: TGTGCCAGCAGTGAAGCCGCGGGGGGCCTGGGAGAGGCCCAGTACTTC. This gives the protein CASSEAAGGLGEAQYF.

The rearrangement links TRBV18 to TRBJ1-6; the D is unclear. Germline V gene sequence: CDR1 KGHSH, CDR2 LQKENI. This CDR3 has 15 residues. V lost 3 bases and J 2 bases, leaving 8 bases between the germline ends. The CDR3 loop is CASSPSGTYNSPLHF. CDR3 DNA sequence: TGTGCCAGCTCACCGTCCGGGACCTATAATTCACCCCTCCACTTT.

The V call is TRBV6-1, the J call TRBJ1-5, with 7 bases fitting TRBD1. With V trimmed by 6 bases and J by 3 bases, 5 bases remained unmatched. The CDR3 sequence is 14 residues long. Germline loops: CDR1 MNHNS, CDR2 SASEGT. This chain's CDR3 is CASRAGTDNQPQHF. CDR3 sequence (DNA): TGTGCCAGCAGAGCCGGGACAGACAATCAGCCCCAGCATTTT.

This chain joins TRBV7-9 and TRBJ1-2; D uncertain. CDR3 size: 14 residues. Germline assignment: CDR1 SEHNR and CDR2 FQNEAQ (reference sequence). V was clipped by 5 bases and J by 8 bases, with 18 bases between them. This chain's CDR3 is CASSPYVPGYGYTF. Written as DNA, the CDR3 is TGTGCCAGCAGCCCCTATGTTCCAGGCTACGGCTACACCTTC.

The chain carries TRBV2 and TRBJ2-5; unclear D gene. The J call is in doubt because the DNA end fits TRBJ2-7 better. CDR3 length: 11 amino acids. Germline V gene data show CDR1 as SNHLY and CDR2 as FYNNEI. CDR3 sequence: CASSVWYEQYF. CDR3 nucleotide sequence: TGTGCCAGCAGTGTCTGGTACGAGCAGTACTTC.

The rearrangement joins TRBV29-1 to TRBJ2-3; 11 nucleotides line up with TRBD1. The CDR3 is 13 amino acids. Germline loops: CDR1 SQVTM, CDR2 ANQGSEA. Trimming removed 4 bases from V and 5 bases from J; junction bases left unmatched: 2. The CDR3 sequence is CSVGTGGEDTQYF. DNA of the CDR3: TGCAGCGTTGGGACAGGGGGCGAAGATACGCAGTATTTT.

As concerns this clone: A junction end diverges from the germline sequence, so it may reflect a read error. The gene calls are TRBV7-8 and TRBJ1-5, with 9 positions matching TRBD1. Looked up from germline, CDR1 is SGHVS and CDR2 is FQNEAQ. This CDR3 is built from 16 residues. Written as DNA, the CDR3 is TGTGCCAGCAGCAAAGCCGGGACAGGGAGCAGTCAGCCCCAGCATTTT. This gives the protein CASSKAGTGSSQPQHF.

This clone was recorded a few times. This rearrangement joins TRBV5-1 to TRBJ1-4; D gene uncertain. Germline V gives CDR1 SGHRS, CDR2 YFSETQ. The CDR3 has 12 amino acids. Trimming took 2 bases from V and 6 from J, leaving 5 bases between them. The CDR3 protein is CASSFEDEKLFF. CDR3 DNA sequence: TGCGCCAGCAGCTTTGAGGATGAAAAACTGTTTTTT.

This clone was picked up one time. The CDR3 coding sequence is TGTGCCAGCAGCCCCGGCCGGACTAGCGGGGACTACGAGCAGTACTTC. This encodes CASSPGRTSGDYEQYF. V gene TRBV7-9 combines with J gene TRBJ2-7, with 12 bases aligning to TRBD2. Germline loops: CDR1 SEHNR, CDR2 FQNEAQ (reference sequence). Trimming removed 5 bases from V and 3 bases from J; junction bases left unmatched: 8. The CDR3 length is 16 residues.

With regard to this clone: One junction end disagrees with the germline gene, perhaps due to a read error. The V call is TRBV7-9, the J call TRBJ1-2; the match to TRBD1 covers 7 bases. Germline V gives CDR1 SEHNR, CDR2 FQNEAQ (reference sequence). CDR3 length equals 12 residues. CDR3 in amino acids: CSSSQGGYGYTF. The CDR3 coding sequence is TGTTCCAGCAGCCAGGGGGGCTATGGCTACACCTTC.

The J gene is TRBJ2-2, the V gene TRBV6-5, with D possibly TRBD1 on 6 matching bases. Germline V CDR1 and CDR2: MNHEY, SVGAGI. The CDR3 consists of 15 residues. Trimming removed 1 base from V and 2 bases from J, with 8 bases in between. The CDR3 sequence is CASSYWGLNTGELFF. In nucleotides, the CDR3 is TGTGCCAGCAGTTACTGGGGGCTTAACACCGGGGAGCTGTTTTTT.

The chain couples TRBV19 to TRBJ2-3; D remains unclear. The germline gives CDR1 LNHDA, CDR2 SQIVND (reference sequence). The CDR3 consists of 15 residues. The V gene lost 7 bases and the J gene lost 2 bases, with 16 bases spanning the gap. CDR3 loop: CASKSSRVATDTQYF. The CDR3 DNA is TGTGCCAGTAAGTCCTCTAGAGTTGCCACAGATACGCAGTATTTT.

The chain is built from TRBV5-6 and TRBJ2-5; D possibly corresponds to TRBD2 (6 bases). The V and J ends lost 4 bases and 5 bases respectively, with 9 bases between them. The V gene's germline CDR1 is SGHDT and CDR2 YYEEEE. This CDR3 has 12 residues. DNA of the CDR3: TGTGCCAGCAGCCGGGGGTGGGAGACCCAGTACTTC. Translated: CASSRGWETQYF.

A few counts support this clone. V gene TRBV4-1 combines with J gene TRBJ2-5; TRBD2 agrees at 12 bases. The germline V gene has CDR1 MGHRA and CDR2 YSYEKL. This CDR3 contains 16 residues. Unmatched junction bases numbered 4, after V lost 3 bases and J lost 2 bases. CDR3 in amino acids: CASSQTLAGGQETQYF. CDR3 DNA: TGCGCCAGCAGCCAGACTCTAGCGGGGGGGCAAGAGACCCAGTACTTC.